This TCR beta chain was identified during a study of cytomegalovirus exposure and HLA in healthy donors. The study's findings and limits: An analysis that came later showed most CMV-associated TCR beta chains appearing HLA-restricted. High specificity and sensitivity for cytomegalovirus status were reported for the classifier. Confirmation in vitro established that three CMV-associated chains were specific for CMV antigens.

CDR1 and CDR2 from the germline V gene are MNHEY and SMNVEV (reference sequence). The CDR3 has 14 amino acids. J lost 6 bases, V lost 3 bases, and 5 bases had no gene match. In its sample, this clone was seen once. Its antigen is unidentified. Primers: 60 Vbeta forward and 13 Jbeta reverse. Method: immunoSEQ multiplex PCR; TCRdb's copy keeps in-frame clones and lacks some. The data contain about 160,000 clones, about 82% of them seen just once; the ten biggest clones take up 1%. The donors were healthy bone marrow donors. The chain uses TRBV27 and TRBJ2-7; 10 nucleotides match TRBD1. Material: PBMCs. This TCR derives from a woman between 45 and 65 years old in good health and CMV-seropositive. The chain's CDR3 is CASSLWDRGGEQYF. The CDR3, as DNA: TGTGCCAGCAGTTTGTGGGACAGGGGTGGCGAGCAGTACTTC.